The 20 T cell receptor beta chains given below trace back to one sample, sequenced in a study of blood T cell repertoires in COVID-19. The protocol was immunoSEQ multiplex PCR, while the TCRdb copy is restricted to in-frame clones and leaves out a portion. The sample lists about 27,000 clones; 90% to 95% were seen once. The specimen was peripheral blood. The receptors originated from a human donor with active COVID-19. The donor label of this sample is uncertain.

The CDR3 DNA sequence: TGCGCCAGCAGCTTGCTCGGGACAGGGGCCCTGAATGAGCAGTTCTTC. The encoded protein is CASSLLGTGALNEQFF. The rearrangement uses TRBV5-1 and TRBJ2-1; TRBD1 agrees at 10 bases. Germline V gene data show CDR1 as SGHRS and CDR2 as YFSETQ. This CDR3 comprises 16 residues. Germline trimming cut 1 base from V and 7 bases from J; bases unmatched to any gene: 8. Using reference TRBV5-1 and TRBJ2-1 for the parts outside the CDR3, the full variable domain is KAGVTQTPRYLIKTRGQQVTLSCSPISGHRSVSWYQQTPGQGLQFLFEYFSETQRNKGNFPGRFSGRQFSNSRSEMNVSTLELGDSALYLCASSLLGTGALNEQFFGPGTRLTVL.

This rearrangement joins TRBV18 to TRBJ2-2, with a possible D match to TRBD1 (5 bases). V lost 1 base and J 5 bases, leaving 14 bases between the germline ends. Per the germline V gene, CDR1 is KGHSH and CDR2 is LQKENI. CDR3 size: 16 residues. CDR3 in DNA: TGTGCCAGCTCACCACAAAAGGGGCGATGGACCGGGGAGCTGTTTTTT. Residues: CASSPQKGRWTGELFF.

The chain employs TRBV5-1 and TRBJ2-7; D not certain. The germline V gene has CDR1 SGHRS and CDR2 YFSETQ. Trimming removed 0 bases at V and 2 bases at J, with 6 bases between. The CDR3 runs to 13 residues. The chain's CDR3 is CASSLDPAYEQYF. The CDR3 DNA follows: TGCGCCAGCAGCTTGGACCCAGCCTACGAGCAGTACTTC. Together with reference TRBV5-1 and TRBJ2-7, the CDR3 gives the full variable domain: KAGVTQTPRYLIKTRGQQVTLSCSPISGHRSVSWYQQTPGQGLQFLFEYFSETQRNKGNFPGRFSGRQFSNSRSEMNVSTLELGDSALYLCASSLDPAYEQYFGPGTRLTVT.

The J gene is TRBJ2-6, the V gene TRBV3-1 (or the pseudogene TRBV3-2); no definite D call. The CDR3 loop spans 16 amino acids. The V end was cut by 0 bases, the J end by 0 bases, with 6 bases between. The germline V gene encodes CDR1 LGHDT and CDR2 YNNKEL (reference sequence). The CDR3 nucleotides read TGTGCCAGCAGCCAAGACCAGTTCTCTGGGGCCAACGTCCTGACTTTC. Protein sequence: CASSQDQFSGANVLTF.

This rearrangement joins TRBV4-1 to TRBJ1-1, with D perhaps matching TRBD1 (5 bases). Trimming shortened V by 0 bases and J by 4 bases, and 15 bases separated the two germline ends. The germline gives CDR1 MGHRA, CDR2 YSYEKL. This CDR3 has 16 residues. CDR3 amino acids: CASSQDTGREGTEAFF. The CDR3 coding sequence is TGCGCCAGCAGCCAAGATACGGGCAGGGAGGGCACTGAAGCTTTCTTT.

In this sample, this clone turned up once. This chain uses TRBV5-6 with TRBJ2-7; 7 nucleotides line up with TRBD1. CDR1 and CDR2 from the germline V gene are SGHDT and YYEEEE. Trimming took 5 bases from V and 5 from J; bases not matched to a gene: 4. CDR3 length equals 12 residues. The CDR3 reads CASRPTGDEQYF. The CDR3 region has the DNA TGTGCCAGCAGACCAACAGGGGACGAGCAGTACTTC.

This chain joins TRBV11-2 and TRBJ2-2, with 12 bases fitting TRBD2. The length of the CDR3 is 15 residues. V was clipped by 4 bases and J by 6 bases; unmatched bases: 3. CDR1 is SGHAT, CDR2 FQNNGV, per germline. DNA of the CDR3: TGTGCCAGCAGCTCTTGGACTAGCGGGGCCGGGGAGCTGTTTTTT. Translation: CASSSWTSGAGELFF.

The chain links TRBV30 to TRBJ2-7; D possibly corresponds to TRBD2 (5 bases). CDR3 length: 12 amino acids. Looked up from germline, CDR1 is GTSNPN and CDR2 is SVGIG (reference sequence). V was cut by 7 bases and J by 3 bases, with 13 bases left in between. The CDR3 bases are TGTGCCTATTGGGAGTTGGGCTACGAGCAGTACTTC. It translates to CAYWELGYEQYF.

The chain recombines TRBV11-3 with TRBJ2-1, with 8 positions matching TRBD2. There are 14 residues in the CDR3. Germline V lookup: CDR1 SGHNT, CDR2 YENEEA. Trimming at V came to 2 bases and at J to 9 bases, leaving 6 bases not matched to a gene. This CDR3 is CASSLYGGAGEQFF. CDR3 nucleotide sequence: TGTGCCAGCAGCTTATACGGGGGGGCTGGTGAGCAGTTCTTC.

The chain links TRBV15 to TRBJ2-2; D not resolved. V lost 0 bases, J lost 3 bases, and 14 bases lay in between. The germline V gene has CDR1 LNHNV and CDR2 YYDKDF (reference sequence). CDR3 length equals 17 residues. The CDR3 coding sequence is TGTGCCACCAGCAGAGATCTCCGATCTACGGACACCGGGGAGCTGTTTTTT. It encodes CATSRDLRSTDTGELFF.

The CDR3 here is CASSLRGLEELFF. The CDR3 nucleotides read TGCGCCAGCAGCCTCAGGGGGCTGGAGGAGCTGTTTTTT. The chain is built from TRBV4-3 and TRBJ2-2, with 8 bases fitting TRBD1. V shed 4 bases and J 10 bases; nucleotides not matched to a gene: 5. The germline CDR1 and CDR2 sequences are LGHNA and YSLEER. The CDR3 covers 13 residues.

Here the CDR3 reads CATSDPDRGNGYTF. CDR3 in DNA: TGTGCCACCAGTGACCCGGACAGGGGGAATGGCTACACCTTC. The chain combines TRBV24-1 with TRBJ1-2; 10 positions agree with TRBD1. The CDR3 consists of 14 residues. J gave up 6 bases and V 4 bases, and 4 bases lay outside the gene matches. The V gene's germline CDR1 is KGHDR and CDR2 SFDVKD.

The J gene is TRBJ1-2, the V gene TRBV5-4; TRBD1 is a possible D gene (6 bases). CDR1 and CDR2 from the germline V gene are SGHNT and YYREEE (reference sequence). The ends were cut back, 5 bases at V and 0 bases at J, with 17 bases in the middle. This CDR3 is 16 amino acids long. The CDR3 DNA reads as TGTGCCAGCAGTCAGACAGGCCTTAGAGCTAACTATGGCTACACCTTC. It encodes CASSQTGLRANYGYTF.

The genes are TRBV5-4 and TRBJ2-1, with TRBD1 matching 8 bases. CDR3 length equals 15 residues. V lost 3 bases to trimming and J lost 6 bases; unmatched junction nucleotides: 8. Germline CDR1 and CDR2: SGHNT and YYREEE (reference sequence). The CDR3 nucleotides are TGTGCCAGCAGCTCGGACAGGGTTGGTGTCAATGAGCAGTTCTTC. Protein sequence: CASSSDRVGVNEQFF. Using reference TRBV5-4 and TRBJ2-1 for the parts outside the CDR3, the full variable domain is ETGVTQSPTHLIKTRGQQVTLRCSSQSGHNTVSWYQQALGQGPQFIFQYYREEENGRGNFPPRFSGLQFPNYSSELNVNALELDDSALYLCASSSDRVGVNEQFFGPGTRLTVL.

The chain employs TRBV5-1 and TRBJ1-6, with D hard to call. V lost 0 bases and J lost 8, with 9 bases in between. From germline, CDR1 is SGHRS and CDR2 YFSETQ. This CDR3 comprises 14 residues. The CDR3 DNA follows: TGCGCCAGCAGCTTGGGGCAGAAAGATTCACCCCTCCACTTT. This gives the protein CASSLGQKDSPLHF.

Worth noting for this clone: At one of its ends the junction is not consistent with the germline gene, which may arise from a read error. The V gene is TRBV3-1 (or the pseudogene TRBV3-2), the J gene TRBJ2-7, with 11 nucleotides matching TRBD2. CDR3 length: 13 amino acids. Germline V gives CDR1 LGHDT, CDR2 YNNKEL (reference sequence). In nucleotides, the CDR3 is TGTGCCAGCAGCCCAACTCCGACTAGCGGGATTGTCTTC. Its translation is CASSPTPTSGIVF.

This clone occurred once. The genes are TRBV28 and TRBJ2-7, with 8 positions matching TRBD2. Germline-derived CDR1 and CDR2 are MDHEN and SYDVKM. This CDR3 has 14 amino acids. The junction had 7 bases not matched to a gene; V was cut back by 5 bases and J by 4 bases. The CDR3 nucleotides read TGTGCCAGCAGTCCAGGCGGGGGGTTATACGAGCAGTACTTC. It translates to CASSPGGGLYEQYF.

The V gene is TRBV7-9, the J gene TRBJ2-2; TRBD1 matches at 8 bases. V lost 5 bases to trimming and J lost 0 bases; unmatched junction nucleotides: 8. The CDR3 contains 17 residues. Per the germline V gene, CDR1 is SEHNR and CDR2 is FQNEAQ (reference sequence). The CDR3 here is CASSPGTGFSNTGELFF. In DNA form, the CDR3 reads TGTGCCAGCAGCCCGGGGACAGGTTTTTCGAACACCGGGGAGCTGTTTTTT. Drawing the rest from reference TRBV7-9 and TRBJ2-2, the complete variable domain is DTGVSQNPRHKITKRGQNVTFRCDPISEHNRLYWYRQTLGQGPEFLTYFQNEAQLEKSRLLSDRFSAERPKGSFSTLEIQRTEQGDSAMYLCASSPGTGFSNTGELFFGEGSRLTVL.

The CDR3 region has the DNA TGTGCCAGCAGCTTGGGGACAGGGTACACCGGGGAGCTGTTTTTT. Translation: CASSLGTGYTGELFF. The chain employs TRBV11-2 and TRBJ2-2, with 9 bases matching TRBD1. CDR3 size: 15 residues. CDR1 SGHAT and CDR2 FQNNGV come from the germline V gene. V lost 3 bases, J lost 3 bases, and 2 bases stayed unmatched.

V usage is TRBV11-2 and J usage is TRBJ2-2; 7 bases are a match to TRBD1. V lost 5 bases and J lost 4; bases outside the gene matches: 4. Germline-derived CDR1 and CDR2 are SGHAT and FQNNGV. This CDR3 is built from 14 residues. The CDR3 region has the DNA TGTGCCAGCAGCGAAAACAGGGGCACCGGGGAGCTGTTTTTT. It encodes CASSENRGTGELFF. Based on the CDR3 plus reference TRBV11-2 and TRBJ2-2, the full variable domain is EAGVAQSPRYKIIEKRQSVAFWCNPISGHATLYWYQQILGQGPKLLIQFQNNGVVDDSQLPKDRFSAERLKGVDSTLKIQPAKLEDSAVYLCASSENRGTGELFFGEGSRLTVL.